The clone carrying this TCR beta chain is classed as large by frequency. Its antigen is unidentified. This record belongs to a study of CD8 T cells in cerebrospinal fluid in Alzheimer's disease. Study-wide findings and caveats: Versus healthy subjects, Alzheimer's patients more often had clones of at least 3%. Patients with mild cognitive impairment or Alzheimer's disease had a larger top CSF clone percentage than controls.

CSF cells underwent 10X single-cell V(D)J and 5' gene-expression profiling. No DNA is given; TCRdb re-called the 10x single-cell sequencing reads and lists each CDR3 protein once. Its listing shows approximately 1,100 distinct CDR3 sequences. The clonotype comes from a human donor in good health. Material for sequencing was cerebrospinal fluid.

The CDR3 here is CASSLEEMNTEAFF. The chain recombines TRBV5-1 with TRBJ1-1. CDR1 is SGHRS and CDR2 is YFSETQ in the germline V gene. The CDR3 is 14 amino acids.